A selection of T cell receptor beta chains follows, all from one sample in a study of CXCR3-negative and CXCR3-positive naive CD8 T cells. With the 5' RACE reads reprocessed, TCRdb shows one record per CDR3 protein and no DNA. The ten most abundant clones cover 0.55% to 0.8% of a sample with under 85,000 distinct CDR3 sequences. Sequenced sample: naive CXCR3+ CD8+ T cells from blood. The receptors here all came from a human donor in good health. Some clones in this sample may be carry-over from other donors' samples. Each CDR3 is given with its conserved first and last residue.

J: TRBJ1-4
V: TRBV6-6
CDR3: CADPYRFRGGNEKLFF

J: TRBJ2-1
V: TRBV5-1
CDR3: CASSLSASGPSSYNEQFF

J: TRBJ1-1
V: TRBV29-1
CDR3: CSVMGARRDTEAFF

J: TRBJ1-3
V: TRBV9
CDR3: CASSGSGNSGNTIYF

J: TRBJ1-5
V: TRBV12-3/TRBV12-4
CDR3: CASSSDSDYQPQHF

J: TRBJ1-6
V: TRBV6-2/TRBV6-3
CDR3: CASSSGTGPSPLHF

J: TRBJ2-3
V: TRBV11-2
CDR3: CASSLVQGRTDTQYF

J: TRBJ2-2
V: TRBV29-1
CDR3: CSVEAGHSNTGELFF

J: TRBJ2-7
V: TRBV2
CDR3: CASRPSSGRDEQYF

J: TRBJ2-1
V: TRBV27
CDR3: CASWTGTSGGANYNEQFF

J: TRBJ1-5
V: TRBV3-1
CDR3: CASSQGGDRMGQPQHF

J: TRBJ2-1
V: TRBV5-1
CDR3: CASSLVARTGPTNEQFF

J: TRBJ2-5
V: TRBV29-1
CDR3: CSVEETNQETQYF

J: TRBJ1-3
V: TRBV15
CDR3: CATSDGNTIYF

J: TRBJ2-7
V: TRBV7-6
CDR3: CASSPKGGRIEQYF

J: TRBJ2-1
V: TRBV7-6
CDR3: CASSLELAAYNEQFF

J: TRBJ2-7
V: TRBV5-1
CDR3: CASSLGSGTTYEQYF

J: TRBJ2-7
V: TRBV28
CDR3: CASTAKTRGYEQYF

J: TRBJ2-7
V: TRBV5-4
CDR3: CASSLERTGVDYEQYF

J: TRBJ2-7
V: TRBV6-1
CDR3: CASSDFESSYEQYF

J: TRBJ2-1
V: TRBV27
CDR3: CASSLLSDNEQFF

J: TRBJ2-1
V: TRBV6-2/TRBV6-3
CDR3: CVSSYWALAGGLRNEQFF

J: TRBJ1-4
V: TRBV10-3
CDR3: CAISDSELGLGGKLFF

J: TRBJ2-1
V: TRBV6-2/TRBV6-3
CDR3: CASRVYNEQFF

J: TRBJ1-2
V: TRBV12-3/TRBV12-4
CDR3: CASSLRATPGSYGYTF

J: TRBJ2-7
V: TRBV29-1
CDR3: CSVTGDYSYEQYF

J: TRBJ2-2
V: TRBV28
CDR3: CASSLSQQSGELFF

J: TRBJ2-1
V: TRBV29-1
CDR3: CSALLPSGGNEQFF

J: TRBJ2-5
V: TRBV28
CDR3: CASSSLAGEPYQETQYF

J: TRBJ2-3
V: TRBV29-1
CDR3: CSVEVEGVDTQYF

J: TRBJ2-5
V: TRBV9
CDR3: CASSPGTGQETQYF

J: TRBJ2-7
V: TRBV20-1
CDR3: CRAIRALYEQYF

J: TRBJ1-2
V: TRBV25-1
CDR3: CASSEYGGTVYGYTF

J: TRBJ2-1
V: TRBV5-5
CDR3: CASSFEASGGRRYNEQFF

J: TRBJ1-4
V: TRBV7-2
CDR3: CASSLWQGANEKLFF

J: TRBJ2-7
V: TRBV7-9
CDR3: CASSFPQRPDEQYF

J: TRBJ2-7
V: TRBV14
CDR3: CASSRGSGYEQYF

J: TRBJ2-2
V: TRBV6-5
CDR3: CASRWGSETGELFF

J: TRBJ2-7
V: TRBV28
CDR3: CASTPSVGDYEQYF

J: TRBJ2-7
V: TRBV13
CDR3: CASSLGDRGGLDEQYF

J: TRBJ2-7
V: TRBV7-2
CDR3: CASSLFLGPYEQHF

J: TRBJ2-2
V: TRBV4-3
CDR3: CASSLTLGSTGELFF

J: TRBJ2-3
V: TRBV7-8
CDR3: CASSLFGRDTDTQYF

J: TRBJ1-2
V: TRBV28
CDR3: CASREWVTSNYGYTF

J: TRBJ2-5
V: TRBV7-2
CDR3: CASSPRVLPYQETQYF

J: TRBJ1-1
V: TRBV6-6
CDR3: CASSYSGRLNTEAFF

J: TRBJ2-1
V: TRBV24-1
CDR3: CAIRGPLLGDEQFF

J: TRBJ1-4
V: TRBV28
CDR3: CAGSSRGGEKLFF